This T cell receptor (beta chain) comes out of a study of T-cell memory formation after mild COVID-19. Study summary: TCR clusters were largely donor specific. General study results and limits: Clonal second-wave expansions that peaked on day 37 had unconfirmed SARS-CoV-2 specificity.

Comments on this clonotype: The antigen is undetermined.

CDR3 length equals 11 residues. TCR alpha and TCR beta cDNA libraries carrying sample barcodes and UMIs were produced by 5'RACE using constant-segment primers. TCRdb redid the calling of the 5' RACE reads with MiXCR, one entry per CDR3 protein. The sample holds some 69,000 distinct CDR3 sequences, over 15% seen once. This receptor was obtained from an adult woman who had mild COVID-19 (a few samples of this study predate the infection). Cell type and time point are not known. Sequenced sample: PBMCs or a T cell subset sorted from them (not recorded which). The chain carries TRBV21-1 and TRBJ1-2. TRBV21-1 constitutes a pseudogene. CDR3 region: CASFRAYGYTF. CDR3 nucleotide sequence: TGTGCCAGCTTTAGGGCTTATGGCTACACCTTC.